This T cell receptor (beta chain) appears in the sequencing data of a study of blood T cell repertoires in COVID-19. Study in general: Nucleic acid was either cDNA or gDNA, and it came from T cells, B-cell-depleted T cells, or PBMCs.

TCRdb keeps only in-frame clones here, not all; method: immunoSEQ multiplex PCR. The sample includes under 250,000 clones, around 83% of them seen just once. The sequencing input was peripheral blood. The clonotype was recovered from a man between 40 and 49 years old with active or convalescent COVID-19.

This CDR3 is CASRGQGVHEQYF. The CDR3 coding sequence is TGTGCCAGCAGGGGGCAGGGTGTCCACGAGCAGTACTTC. V and J are TRBV28 and TRBJ2-7; possibly TRBD1 for D (5 bases). Germline V gene data show CDR1 as MDHEN and CDR2 as SYDVKM. Between the trimmed V and J ends, which lost 6 bases and 5 bases, there was a span of 14 bases. The CDR3 length is 13 residues.